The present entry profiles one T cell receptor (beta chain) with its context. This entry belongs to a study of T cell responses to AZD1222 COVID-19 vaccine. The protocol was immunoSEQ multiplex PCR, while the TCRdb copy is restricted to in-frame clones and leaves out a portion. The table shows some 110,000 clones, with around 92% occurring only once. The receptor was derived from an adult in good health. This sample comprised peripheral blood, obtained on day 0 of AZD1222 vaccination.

Written as DNA, the CDR3 is TGTGCCTGGAGTTCGGTTGCAAATCAGCCCCAGCATTTT. It is translated as CAWSSVANQPQHF. The chain carries TRBV30 and TRBJ1-5; D remains ambiguous. The CDR3 is 13 amino acids. Trimming stripped 2 bases from V and 4 bases from J, with 9 bases between. Germline CDR1 is GTSNPN and CDR2 is SVGIG (reference sequence). Using reference TRBV30 and TRBJ1-5 for the parts outside the CDR3, the full variable domain is SQTIHQWPATLVQPVGSPLSLECTVEGTSNPNLYWYRQAAGRGLQLLFYSVGIGQISSEVPQNLSASRPQDRQFILSSKKLLLSDSGFYLCAWSSVANQPQHFGDGTRLSIL.